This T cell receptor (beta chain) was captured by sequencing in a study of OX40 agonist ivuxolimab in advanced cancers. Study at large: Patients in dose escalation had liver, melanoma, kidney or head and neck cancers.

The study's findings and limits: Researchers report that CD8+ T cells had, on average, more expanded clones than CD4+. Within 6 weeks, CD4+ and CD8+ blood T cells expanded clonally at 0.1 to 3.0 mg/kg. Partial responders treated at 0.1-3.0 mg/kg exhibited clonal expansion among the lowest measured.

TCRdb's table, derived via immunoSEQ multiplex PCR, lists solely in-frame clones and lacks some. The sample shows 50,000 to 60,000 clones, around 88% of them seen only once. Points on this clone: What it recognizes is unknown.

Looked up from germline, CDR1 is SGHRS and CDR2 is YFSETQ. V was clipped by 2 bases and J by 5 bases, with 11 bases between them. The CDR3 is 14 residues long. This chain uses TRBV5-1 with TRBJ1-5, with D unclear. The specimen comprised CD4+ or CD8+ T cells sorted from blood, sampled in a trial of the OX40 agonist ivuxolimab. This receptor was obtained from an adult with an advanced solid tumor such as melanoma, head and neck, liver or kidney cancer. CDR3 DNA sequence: TGCGCCAGCAGCTTACGGCCGCAGGATCAGCCCCAGCATTTT. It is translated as CASSLRPQDQPQHF. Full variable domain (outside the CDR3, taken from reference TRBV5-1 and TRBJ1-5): KAGVTQTPRYLIKTRGQQVTLSCSPISGHRSVSWYQQTPGQGLQFLFEYFSETQRNKGNFPGRFSGRQFSNSRSEMNVSTLELGDSALYLCASSLRPQDQPQHFGDGTRLSIL.